The rows below give T cell receptor beta chains drawn from one sample of a study of T cell changes during pregnancy in multiple sclerosis. Libraries were prepared by immunoSEQ multiplex PCR; TCRdb keeps only in-frame clonotypes and omits some of them. This sample has more than 70,000 clones; roughly 89% occur once, and the top ten carry approximately 1.6%. The specimen was peripheral blood, collected after pregnancy. These receptors were obtained from a female donor in good health, enrolled as a control in a pregnancy study. Both conserved end residues are part of each CDR3. D genes are given only for firm matches. Not all rows give a size; the values are once, few, many and, for expanded clones, a class.

length: 14; V: TRBV28; J: TRBJ1-4; D: NA; size: NA; CDR3: CASSLGGAGEELFF; DNA: TGTGCCAGCAGCCTGGGGGGGGCGGGAGAGGAACTGTTTTTT
length: 15; V: TRBV6-5; J: TRBJ1-2; D: TRBD1; size: NA; CDR3: CASSSRTGGYRGYTF; DNA: TGTGCCAGCAGTAGTAGGACAGGGGGCTATCGTGGCTACACCTTC
length: 17; V: TRBV7-2; J: TRBJ2-4; D: TRBD2; size: NA; CDR3: CASSTLTSGAPWDIQYF; DNA: TGTGCCAGCAGCACCCTGACTAGCGGGGCCCCTTGGGACATTCAGTACTTC
length: 14; V: TRBV7-9; J: TRBJ1-1; D: NA; size: NA; CDR3: CASTSGIRWTEAFF; DNA: TGTGCCAGCACTTCGGGAATCAGGTGGACTGAAGCTTTCTTT
length: 16; V: TRBV27; J: TRBJ1-6; D: TRBD1; size: NA; CDR3: CASSLKHRGPNSPLHF; DNA: TGTGCCAGCAGCCTTAAACACAGGGGGCCAAATTCACCCCTCCACTTT
length: 13; V: TRBV2; J: TRBJ2-3; D: NA; size: NA; CDR3: CASRLTSSDTQYF; DNA: TGTGCCAGCAGGCTGACTAGTTCGGATACGCAGTATTTT
length: 12; V: TRBV10-3; J: TRBJ1-6; D: NA; size: NA; CDR3: CAIRSGVSPLHF; DNA: TGTGCCATCAGATCAGGGGTTTCACCCCTCCACTTT
length: 14; V: TRBV4-2; J: TRBJ2-3; D: NA; size: NA; CDR3: CASSQVGGVDTQYF; DNA: TGTGCCAGCAGCCAAGTTGGGGGCGTAGATACGCAGTATTTT
length: 14; V: TRBV9; J: TRBJ2-5; D: NA; size: NA; CDR3: CASSPSQSRETQYF; DNA: TGTGCCAGCAGCCCCTCTCAATCGAGGGAGACCCAGTACTTC
length: 12; V: TRBV7-3; J: TRBJ2-2; D: NA; size: NA; CDR3: CASSFQTGELFF; DNA: TGTGCCAGCAGCTTTCAGACCGGGGAGCTGTTTTTT
length: 17; V: TRBV19; J: TRBJ2-1; D: NA; size: once; CDR3: CASSASQFAGLDNEQFF; DNA: TGTGCCAGTAGTGCCTCCCAGTTTGCCGGGTTGGACAATGAGCAGTTCTTC
length: 17; V: TRBV4-3; J: TRBJ2-3; D: TRBD2; size: NA; CDR3: CASSQDRPSGATDTQYF; DNA: TGCGCCAGCAGCCAAGATCGGCCTAGCGGGGCCACAGATACGCAGTATTTT
length: 14; V: TRBV18; J: TRBJ1-3; D: NA; size: NA; CDR3: CASSLQGSGNTIYF; DNA: TGTGCCAGCTCACTACAGGGCTCTGGAAACACCATATATTTT
length: 15; V: TRBV6-5; J: TRBJ2-3; D: NA; size: NA; CDR3: CASRLQGGGTDTQYF; DNA: TGTGCCAGCAGGCTTCAGGGGGGCGGGACAGATACGCAGTATTTT
length: 16; V: TRBV4-2; J: TRBJ1-4; D: NA; size: NA; CDR3: CASSRSGRGYNEKLFF; DNA: TGTGCCAGCAGCCGTAGTGGCCGGGGTTATAATGAAAAACTGTTTTTT
length: 15; V: TRBV5-1; J: TRBJ2-5; D: TRBD1; size: NA; CDR3: CASSPRTGGRETQYF; DNA: TGCGCCAGCAGCCCCCGGACAGGGGGCAGGGAGACCCAGTACTTC
length: 12; V: TRBV6-5; J: TRBJ2-7; D: NA; size: once; CDR3: CASSPGPREQYF; DNA: TGTGCCAGCAGTCCAGGGCCTAGGGAGCAGTACTTC
length: 15; V: TRBV6-1; J: TRBJ2-5; D: TRBD2; size: NA; CDR3: CASPTSGGAWETQYF; DNA: TGTGCCAGCCCAACTAGCGGGGGGGCCTGGGAGACCCAGTACTTC
length: 14; V: TRBV9; J: TRBJ2-7; D: NA; size: NA; CDR3: CASSVGAKGYEQYF; DNA: TGTGCCAGCAGCGTGGGGGCGAAGGGCTACGAGCAGTACTTC
length: 14; V: TRBV10-3; J: TRBJ1-1; D: NA; size: NA; CDR3: CAIRKAGGNTEAFF; DNA: TGTGCCATCCGGAAGGCAGGAGGGAACACTGAAGCTTTCTTT
length: 15; V: TRBV4-3; J: TRBJ1-4; D: TRBD1; size: once; CDR3: CASSRRQGYDEKLFF; DNA: TGCGCCAGCAGCCGGAGACAGGGCTATGATGAAAAACTGTTTTTT
length: 13; V: TRBV6-5; J: TRBJ1-1; D: TRBD1; size: NA; CDR3: CASSYHDRERAFF; DNA: TGTGCCAGCAGTTACCACGACAGGGAGAGAGCTTTCTTT
length: 13; V: TRBV7-2; J: TRBJ1-3; D: NA; size: NA; CDR3: CATGSYAGNTIYF; DNA: TGTGCCACGGGGAGTTACGCTGGAAACACCATATATTTT
length: 16; V: TRBV4-3; J: TRBJ2-3; D: NA; size: NA; CDR3: CASSQGPGTLTDTQYF; DNA: TGCGCCAGCAGCCAAGGGCCCGGGACTCTAACAGATACGCAGTATTTT
length: 16; V: TRBV5-1; J: TRBJ1-1; D: TRBD1; size: once; CDR3: CASSFGQGGLGERAFF; DNA: TGCGCCAGCAGCTTCGGACAGGGTGGTTTGGGGGAGCGAGCTTTCTTT
length: 16; V: TRBV29-1; J: TRBJ2-5; D: TRBD2; size: NA; CDR3: CSVEVMRGISQETQYF; DNA: TGCAGCGTTGAAGTAATGCGGGGGATCTCGCAAGAGACCCAGTACTTC
length: 11; V: TRBV29-1; J: TRBJ2-1; D: NA; size: NA; CDR3: CSVDRSNEQFF; DNA: TGCAGCGTTGACAGGTCCAATGAGCAGTTCTTC
length: 16; V: TRBV10-2; J: TRBJ1-1; D: TRBD1; size: NA; CDR3: CASSESPGGGYTEAFF; DNA: TGCGCCAGCAGTGAGTCCCCAGGGGGCGGGTACACTGAAGCTTTCTTT
length: 11; V: TRBV10-1; J: TRBJ1-2; D: NA; size: NA; CDR3: CASRYNYGYTF; DNA: TGCGCCAGCAGGTATAACTATGGCTACACCTTC